This TCR beta chain was captured in a study of response to subunit inactivated influenza vaccine. From germline, CDR1 is LNHNV and CDR2 YYDKDF (reference sequence). V lost 0 bases, J lost 5 bases, and 7 bases lay in between. The CDR3 is 13 amino acids. TCRdb analysed the RT-PCR reads with MiXCR anew, one entry per CDR3 protein. Of about 780,000 distinct CDR3 sequences in the sample, 18% were seen once. The study's findings and limits: Few new T cells, the authors suggested, are recruited by each seasonal influenza vaccination.

In its sample, this clonotype was seen a few times. Its antigen is as yet unknown. The input for sequencing was PBMCs from blood, taken 4 to 6 days after vaccination. The chain recombines TRBV15 with TRBJ2-5; D unresolved. This receptor was taken from a man aged 50 to 60 who received an inactivated influenza vaccine. The CDR3 coding sequence is TGTGCCACCAGCAGAGATGGGATGGAGACCCAGTACTTC. This translates into CATSRDGMETQYF.